This T cell receptor (beta chain) derives from a study of cytomegalovirus exposure and HLA in healthy donors. Sequenced by immunoSEQ multiplex PCR; TCRdb stores in-frame clones only, minus some. This sample has tens of thousands of clones; around 82% occur once, and the top ten carry 9.5% to 13%. This clone was found once. The junction had 7 bases not matched to a gene; V was cut back by 4 bases and J by 1 base. The germline gives CDR1 SGDLS, CDR2 YYNGEE. The CDR3 has 15 residues. Sequenced material: PBMCs. The TCR sequence derives from a woman aged 18-30 years in good health and CMV-seropositive. This chain links TRBV9 with TRBJ2-5; 7 nucleotides match TRBD1. The DNA of the CDR3 is TGTGCCAGCAGCCCATGGGACAGTCTCCAAGAGACCCAGTACTTC. This gives the protein CASSPWDSLQETQYF.